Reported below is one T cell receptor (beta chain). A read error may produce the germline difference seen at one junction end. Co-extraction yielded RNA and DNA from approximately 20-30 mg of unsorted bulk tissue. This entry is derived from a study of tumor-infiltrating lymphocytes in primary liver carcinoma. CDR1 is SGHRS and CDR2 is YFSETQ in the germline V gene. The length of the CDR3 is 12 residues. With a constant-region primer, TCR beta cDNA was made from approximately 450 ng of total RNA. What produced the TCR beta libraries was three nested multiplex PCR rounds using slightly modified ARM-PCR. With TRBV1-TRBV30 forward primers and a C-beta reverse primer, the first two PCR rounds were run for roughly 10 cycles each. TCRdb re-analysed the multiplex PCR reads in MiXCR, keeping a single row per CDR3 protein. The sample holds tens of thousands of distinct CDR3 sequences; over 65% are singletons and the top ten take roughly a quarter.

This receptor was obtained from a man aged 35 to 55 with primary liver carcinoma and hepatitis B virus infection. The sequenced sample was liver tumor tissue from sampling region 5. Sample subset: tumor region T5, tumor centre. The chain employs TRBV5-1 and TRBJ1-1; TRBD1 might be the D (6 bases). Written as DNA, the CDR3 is TGCGCCAGTAGCTCGGAGACAGGTGAAGCTTTCTTT. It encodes CASSSETGEAFF.